This T cell receptor (beta chain) is from a study of Graves' ophthalmopathy and Graves' hyperthyroidism. Study-wide points: Sensitivity reached 70.59% and specificity just under 75% when the model predicted ophthalmopathy progression.

In germline, CDR1 is ENHRY, CDR2 SYGVKD. The CDR3 is 14 amino acids. V lost 6 bases and J lost 6; bases outside the gene matches: 9. Amplification of TCR beta CDR3 regions used RNA transcripts. Scientists carried out first-round RT-PCR using HTBI primers and then a second-round multiplex PCR. TCRdb reprocessed the multiplex PCR reads with MiXCR, giving one entry per CDR3 protein. This sample has 350,000 or so distinct CDR3 sequences, with about a sixth found just once. In this sample, this clonotype turned up many times. Its antigen remains unknown. Presentation of ophthalmopathy in the donors involved moderate-to-severe activity, CAS ≥3, NOSPECS ≥4 and a duration under 3 months.

Specimen: peripheral blood. The sequence came from an adult man with Graves' ophthalmopathy. The V call is TRBV10-3, the J call TRBJ2-3, with TRBD1 matching 7 bases. As DNA, the CDR3 is TGTGCCATCAGAACGGACAGGATTTCTGATACGCAGTATTTT. The encoded protein is CAIRTDRISDTQYF.